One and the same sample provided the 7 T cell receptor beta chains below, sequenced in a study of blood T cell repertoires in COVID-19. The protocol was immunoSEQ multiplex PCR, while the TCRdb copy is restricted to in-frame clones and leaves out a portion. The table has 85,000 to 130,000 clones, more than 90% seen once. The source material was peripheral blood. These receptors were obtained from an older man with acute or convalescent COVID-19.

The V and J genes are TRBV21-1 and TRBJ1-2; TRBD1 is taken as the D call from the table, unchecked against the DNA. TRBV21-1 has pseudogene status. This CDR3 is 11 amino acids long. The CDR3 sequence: CASSVRHQPLF. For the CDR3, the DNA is TGTGCCAGCAGCGTCCGACACCAGCCCCTGTTC.

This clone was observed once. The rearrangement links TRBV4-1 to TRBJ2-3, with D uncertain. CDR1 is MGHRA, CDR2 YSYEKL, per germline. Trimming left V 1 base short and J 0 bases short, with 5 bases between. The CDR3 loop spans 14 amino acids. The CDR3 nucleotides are TGCGCCAGCAGCCAAGGGCCAAGCACAGATACGCAGTATTTT. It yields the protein CASSQGPSTDTQYF.

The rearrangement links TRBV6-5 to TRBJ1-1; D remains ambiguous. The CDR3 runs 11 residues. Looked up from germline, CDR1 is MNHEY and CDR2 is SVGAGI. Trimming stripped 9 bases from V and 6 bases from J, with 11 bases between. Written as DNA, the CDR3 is TGTGCCAGGCAAAGACTGGCTGAAGCTTTCTTT. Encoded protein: CARQRLAEAFF.

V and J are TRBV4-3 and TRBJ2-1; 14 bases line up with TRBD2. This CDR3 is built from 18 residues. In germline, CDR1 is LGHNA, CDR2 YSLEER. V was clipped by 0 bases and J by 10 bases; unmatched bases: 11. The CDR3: CASSQDLGGTSGSWEQFF. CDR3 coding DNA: TGCGCCAGCAGCCAAGATCTGGGGGGGACTAGCGGGAGTTGGGAGCAGTTCTTC.

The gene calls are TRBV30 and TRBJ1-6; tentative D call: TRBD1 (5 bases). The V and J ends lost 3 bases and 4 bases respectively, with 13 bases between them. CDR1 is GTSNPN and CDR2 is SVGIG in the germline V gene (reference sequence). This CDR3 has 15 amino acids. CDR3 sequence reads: CAWRQALYYNSPLHF. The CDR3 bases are TGTGCCTGGAGACAGGCCCTCTATTATAATTCACCCCTCCACTTT.

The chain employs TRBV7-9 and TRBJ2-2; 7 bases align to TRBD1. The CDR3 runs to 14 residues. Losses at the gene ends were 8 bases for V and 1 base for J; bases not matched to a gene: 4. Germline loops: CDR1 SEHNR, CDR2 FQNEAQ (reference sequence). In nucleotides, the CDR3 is TGTGCCAGCCTCCCAGGGGGGAACACCGGGGAGCTGTTTTTT. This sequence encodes CASLPGGNTGELFF.

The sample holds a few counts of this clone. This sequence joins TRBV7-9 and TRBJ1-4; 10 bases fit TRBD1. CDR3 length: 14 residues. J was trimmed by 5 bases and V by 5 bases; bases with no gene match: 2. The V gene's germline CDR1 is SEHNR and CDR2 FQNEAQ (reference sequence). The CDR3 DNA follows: TGTGCCAGCAGCGCGGGACAGGGGAATGAAAAACTGTTTTTT. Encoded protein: CASSAGQGNEKLFF.